The entry below describes one TCR beta chain. Its matching antigen is unknown. This CDR3 spans 15 amino acids. CDR1 is MNHEY and CDR2 is SMNVEV in the germline V gene (reference sequence). The J segment lost 4 bases and the V segment lost 2 bases, leaving 3 bases of the junction unmatched. The record originates from a study of T cells in Graves' hyperthyroidism and ophthalmopathy. For the study at large: Any treatment followed the collection of peripheral blood at initial diagnosis.

General study results and limits: Separation of ophthalmopathy from stable hyperthyroidism was achieved by a 13 V-J model. Most thyroid-expanded clonotypes above 0.001 were also found in blood.

The source material, RNA transcripts, was used to amplify TCR beta CDR3 regions. HTBI primers were the set used in a first-round RT-PCR of the TCR CDR3. MiXCR, run by TCRdb on the multiplex PCR reads, gives a single entry per CDR3 protein. The table lists some 350,000 distinct CDR3 sequences, roughly 13% of them singletons. Material: blood. This chain uses TRBV27 with TRBJ2-3; 10 bases map to TRBD2. This TCR came from a woman between 40 and 50 years old with Graves' ophthalmopathy. The CDR3 is CASSLIAGGPDTQYF. DNA for the CDR3: TGTGCCAGCAGTTTAATAGCGGGGGGCCCAGATACGCAGTATTTT.